The clone carrying this TCR beta chain was seen a handful of times. Its antigen remains unknown. The germline gives CDR1 MDHEN, CDR2 SYDVKM. This CDR3 is 13 amino acids long. J gave up 9 bases and V 5 bases, and 3 bases lay outside the gene matches. Primed by a sample-barcoded 5' primer and a J-beta primer mix, a second PCR proceeded for about 6 to 11 cycles. TCRdb reprocessed the 5' RACE reads with MiXCR, giving one entry per CDR3 protein. This sample has about 800,000 distinct CDR3 sequences, with 25% found just once. This record comes from a study of blood T cells in healthy people across ages. Study observations and caveats: Compared with aged donors, long-lived donors showed fewer expanded clones, suggesting selection.

Separately, the same data were catalogued under a study of T cells of mothers and their children. This second study notes: Related mother-child pairs showed slightly, non-significantly higher overlap than unrelated pairs.

The chain combines TRBV28 with TRBJ1-6, with 8 bases lining up with TRBD1. This sequence originates from a boy aged 5-17 years in good health. Sequencing used blood. The CDR3 here is CASSGTGASPLHF. DNA of the CDR3: TGTGCCAGCAGTGGGACAGGCGCTTCACCCCTCCACTTT.